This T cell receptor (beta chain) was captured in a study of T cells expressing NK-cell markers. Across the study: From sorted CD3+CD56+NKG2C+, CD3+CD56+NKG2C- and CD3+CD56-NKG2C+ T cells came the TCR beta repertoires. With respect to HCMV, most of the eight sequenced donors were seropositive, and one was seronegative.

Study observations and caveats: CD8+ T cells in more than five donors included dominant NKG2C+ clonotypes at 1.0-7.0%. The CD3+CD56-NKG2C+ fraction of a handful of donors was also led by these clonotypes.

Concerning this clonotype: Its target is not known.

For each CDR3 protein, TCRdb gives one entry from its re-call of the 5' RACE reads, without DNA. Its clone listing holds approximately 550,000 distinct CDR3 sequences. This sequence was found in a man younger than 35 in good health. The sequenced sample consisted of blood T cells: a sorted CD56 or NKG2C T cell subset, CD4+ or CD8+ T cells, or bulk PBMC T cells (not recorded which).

This CDR3 reads CASSSHPSTDTQYF. The chain employs TRBV5-1 and TRBJ2-3. This CDR3 has 14 residues. Germline loops: CDR1 SGHRS, CDR2 YFSETQ.